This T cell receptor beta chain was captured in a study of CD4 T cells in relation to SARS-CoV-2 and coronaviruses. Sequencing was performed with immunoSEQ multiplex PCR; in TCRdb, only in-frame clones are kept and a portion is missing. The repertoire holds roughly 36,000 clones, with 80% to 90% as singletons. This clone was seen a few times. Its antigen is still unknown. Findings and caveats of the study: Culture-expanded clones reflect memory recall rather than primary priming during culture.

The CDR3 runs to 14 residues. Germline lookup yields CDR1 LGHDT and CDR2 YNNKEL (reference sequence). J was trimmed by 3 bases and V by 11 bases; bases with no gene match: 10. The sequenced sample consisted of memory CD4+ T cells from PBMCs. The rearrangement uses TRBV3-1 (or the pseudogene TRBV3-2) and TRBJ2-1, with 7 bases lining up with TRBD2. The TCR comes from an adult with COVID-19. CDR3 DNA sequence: TGTGCCTCACAGCGCGGGGGTGGCTACAATGAGCAGTTCTTC. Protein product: CASQRGGGYNEQFF.